Below are 22 T cell receptor beta chains sequenced from a single sample in a study of blood T cell repertoires in COVID-19. The assay was immunoSEQ multiplex PCR, and TCRdb's table has in-frame clones only and misses some. Seen here are approximately 94,000 clones, less than 90% observed once, and the top ten hold about 7.4%. The specimen was peripheral blood. The source of these receptors is a man aged 25 to 40 in a cohort sampled during active COVID-19.

This clone was seen once. The chain's CDR3 is CSVEPQRDGYTF. The CDR3 DNA reads as TGCAGCGTTGAACCACAGAGGGATGGCTACACCTTC. The chain is built from TRBV29-1 and TRBJ1-2; the D is unclear. Germline CDR1 and CDR2: SQVTM and ANQGSEA. The CDR3 extends over 12 amino acids. V was clipped by 2 bases and J by 6 bases, with 10 bases between them.

The rearrangement links TRBV27 to TRBJ2-3; 8 bases map to TRBD2. Germline CDR1 reads MNHEY; CDR2 reads SMNVEV (reference sequence). The J segment lost 0 bases and the V segment lost 4 bases, leaving 6 bases of the junction unmatched. This CDR3 comprises 16 residues. The CDR3, as DNA: TGTGCCAGCAGTTCCTTTAGCGGGGCTAGCACAGATACGCAGTATTTT. Its translation: CASSSFSGASTDTQYF.

The rearrangement joins TRBV3-1 (or the pseudogene TRBV3-2) to TRBJ2-2, with D unclear. Trimming removed 1 base from V and 5 bases from J, with 8 bases in between. Germline values: CDR1 LGHDT, CDR2 YNNKEL (reference sequence). The CDR3 spans 14 residues. CDR3: CASSQGPSTGELFF. In nucleotides, the CDR3 is TGTGCCAGCAGCCAAGGCCCCAGTACCGGGGAGCTGTTTTTT.

The chain has TRBV7-2 and TRBJ1-5; the match to TRBD1 covers 10 bases. The CDR3 consists of 15 residues. Per germline, CDR1 SGHTA and CDR2 FQGNSA. J lost 7 bases, V lost 5 bases, and 8 bases had no gene match. The CDR3 spells CASSPGTGARQPQHF. In DNA, the CDR3 is TGTGCCAGCAGCCCAGGGACAGGGGCGAGGCAGCCCCAGCATTTT. The full variable domain, with the rest looked up from reference TRBV7-2 and TRBJ1-5, is GAGVSQSPSNKVTEKGKDVELRCDPISGHTALYWYRQSLGQGLEFLIYFQGNSAPDKSGLPSDRFSAERTGGSVSTLTIQRTQQEDSAVYLCASSPGTGARQPQHFGDGTRLSIL.

J is TRBJ1-4 and V is TRBV28, with a tentative D call TRBD1 (6 bases). Germline V gene sequence: CDR1 MDHEN, CDR2 SYDVKM. There are 14 residues in the CDR3. Trimming shortened V by 5 bases and J by 3 bases, and 10 bases separated the two germline ends. The CDR3, as DNA: TGTGCCAGCAGTCCGCCAGGGGCTAATGAAAAACTGTTTTTT. It codes for CASSPPGANEKLFF. The full variable domain, rest sourced from reference TRBV28 and TRBJ1-4, is DVKVTQSSRYLVKRTGEKVFLECVQDMDHENMFWYRQDPGLGLRLIYFSYDVKMKEKGDIPEGYSVSREKKERFSLILESASTNQTSMYLCASSPPGANEKLFFGSGTQLSVL.

The V call is TRBV2, the J call TRBJ2-2; tentatively, D is TRBD2 (6 bases). The V end was cut by 6 bases, the J end by 0 bases, with 14 bases between. CDR1 is SNHLY and CDR2 is FYNNEI in the germline V gene. The CDR3 has 16 residues. Written as DNA, the CDR3 is TGTGCCAGCAGGGGTCGCGGGGTCGCGAACACCGGGGAGCTGTTTTTT. This translates into CASRGRGVANTGELFF.

This clone appeared once. The chain recombines TRBV4-3 with TRBJ1-4, with 9 bases matching TRBD1. Trimming cost V 0 bases and J 8 bases; bases outside gene matches: 4. This CDR3 has 15 residues. Germline CDR1 is LGHNA and CDR2 is YSLEER. The CDR3 DNA is TGCGCCAGCAGCCAAGAGGGACAGGGCCGGGAAAAACTGTTTTTT. This gives the protein CASSQEGQGREKLFF.

The chain uses TRBV9 and TRBJ2-1; maybe TRBD2 (5 bases). The CDR3 is 16 amino acids. Germline lookup yields CDR1 SGDLS and CDR2 YYNGEE. Between the trimmed V and J ends, which lost 4 bases and 4 bases, there was a span of 18 bases. The CDR3 here is CASSLQISGPYNEQFF. CDR3 bases: TGTGCCAGCAGCTTACAAATAAGCGGACCTTACAATGAGCAGTTCTTC.

This chain uses TRBV7-2 with TRBJ1-5, with a weak D call TRBD1 (5 bases). Trimming took off 6 bases at V and 5 bases at J, with 17 bases between the two ends. The germline CDR1 and CDR2 sequences are SGHTA and FQGNSA. The CDR3 extends over 15 amino acids. CDR3 amino acids: CASSHGQGLDQPQHF. CDR3 bases: TGTGCCAGCAGTCACGGACAAGGCCTTGATCAGCCCCAGCATTTT.

The chain links TRBV5-6 to TRBJ1-2; no clear D. CDR1 is SGHDT, CDR2 YYEEEE, per germline. Trimming took 4 bases from V and 1 from J, leaving 11 bases between them. This CDR3 spans 14 amino acids. The CDR3 region is CASSPGSFNYGYTF. CDR3 nucleotides: TGTGCCAGCAGCCCCGGGTCCTTTAACTATGGCTACACCTTC.

As concerns this clone: Other DNA sequences in this specimen translate into the identical CDR3. The genes are TRBV5-1 and TRBJ2-3; D gene uncertain. The CDR3 consists of 12 residues. Deletions cut 8 bases from V and 6 bases from J, with 13 bases between. Germline V gene sequence: CDR1 SGHRS, CDR2 YFSETQ. CDR3 residues: CASSPEADTQYF. Here the CDR3 DNA reads TGCGCCAGTAGCCCTGAGGCGGATACGCAGTATTTT.

The rearrangement links TRBV19 to TRBJ1-2; 7 bases are a match to TRBD1. V was clipped by 5 bases and J by 2 bases; unmatched bases: 8. Looked up from germline, CDR1 is LNHDA and CDR2 is SQIVND (reference sequence). This CDR3 spans 15 amino acids. The DNA of the CDR3 is TGTGCCAGTAGTCCTGCCCCGGGACAGAACTATGGCTACACCTTC. Translating gives CASSPAPGQNYGYTF. The full variable domain, completed using reference TRBV19 and TRBJ1-2, is DGGITQSPKYLFRKEGQNVTLSCEQNLNHDAMYWYRQDPGQGLRLIYYSQIVNDFQKGDIAEGYSVSREKKESFPLTVTSAQKNPTAFYLCASSPAPGQNYGYTFGSGTRLTVV.

The rearrangement joins TRBV10-3 to TRBJ2-7; 11 positions agree with TRBD1. This CDR3 contains 13 residues. The J segment lost 5 bases and the V segment lost 8 bases, leaving 5 bases of the junction unmatched. Per the germline V gene, CDR1 is ENHRY and CDR2 is SYGVKD. The CDR3 sequence: CAIDMGQGDEQYF. CDR3 bases: TGTGCCATCGACATGGGACAGGGGGACGAGCAGTACTTC.

The chain carries TRBV10-3 and TRBJ1-1; D is unresolved. Trimming stripped 8 bases from V and 1 base from J, with 11 bases between. The CDR3 consists of 13 residues. Germline V lookup: CDR1 ENHRY, CDR2 SYGVKD. DNA for the CDR3: TGTGCCATCGGGCTTGAGGGGAACACTGAAGCTTTCTTT. Its translation is CAIGLEGNTEAFF.

The CDR3 DNA is TGTGCCAGCAGTCGGAGCTCCTACGAGCAGTACTTC. Its protein product is CASSRSSYEQYF. The rearrangement uses TRBV12-3 or TRBV12-4 and TRBJ2-7; D gene ambiguous. Between the trimmed V and J ends, which lost 5 bases and 0 bases, there was a span of 5 bases. The CDR3 is made up of 12 amino acids.

This clone was observed a handful of times. The chain couples TRBV5-1 to TRBJ2-2; D perhaps matches TRBD2 (6 bases). The V and J ends lost 4 bases and 1 base respectively, with 14 bases between them. This CDR3 is 16 amino acids long. Looked up from germline, CDR1 is SGHRS and CDR2 is YFSETQ. CDR3 nucleotides: TGCGCCAGCAGCGAGGAGGGACGTAAGAACACCGGGGAGCTGTTTTTT. Translating it yields CASSEEGRKNTGELFF.

The rearrangement uses TRBV18 and TRBJ1-1, with D maybe TRBD1 (6 bases). Germline V gene lookup returns CDR1 KGHSH and CDR2 LQKENI. The ends were cut back, 3 bases at V and 1 base at J, with 12 bases in the middle. The CDR3 consists of 15 residues. CDR3 nucleotide sequence: TGTGCCAGCTCACCCCTACAGGGCACGAACACTGAAGCTTTCTTT. Its translation: CASSPLQGTNTEAFF. The entire variable domain, with the rest obtained from reference TRBV18 and TRBJ1-1, is as follows: NAGVMQNPRHLVRRRGQEARLRCSPMKGHSHVYWYRQLPEEGLKFMVYLQKENIIDESGMPKERFSAEFPKEGPSILRIQQVVRGDSAAYFCASSPLQGTNTEAFFGQGTRLTVV.

This clone was seen only a few times. The J gene is TRBJ1-5, the V gene TRBV21-1; the DNA was not used to check the table's D call, TRBD1. TRBV21-1 is shown as a pseudogene. This CDR3 has 19 residues. The CDR3 region is CASSKAAPGGRGRNQPQHF. As DNA, the CDR3 is TGTGCCAGCAGCAAAGCGGCGCCAGGGGGAAGGGGTCGCAATCAGCCCCAGCATTTT.

Turning to this clone: Other DNA variants within this sample encode the same CDR3. This chain uses TRBV5-1 with TRBJ1-2; the match to TRBD1 covers 7 bases. J was trimmed by 7 bases and V by 0 bases; bases with no gene match: 0. Germline V gene sequence: CDR1 SGHRS, CDR2 YFSETQ. CDR3 size: 12 residues. The DNA of the CDR3 is TGCGCCAGCAGCTTGGCAGGGGGTGGCTACACCTTC. Amino acid sequence: CASSLAGGGYTF.

This rearrangement joins TRBV3-1 (or the pseudogene TRBV3-2) to TRBJ2-1, with 9 bases matching TRBD2. CDR1 LGHDT and CDR2 YNNKEL come from the germline V gene (reference sequence). J was trimmed by 3 bases and V by 7 bases; bases with no gene match: 10. The CDR3 has 16 residues. CDR3 in amino acids: CASTRGPLAGYNEQFF. In DNA form, the CDR3 reads TGTGCCAGCACCCGAGGTCCACTAGCGGGCTACAATGAGCAGTTCTTC.

This chain joins TRBV7-6 and TRBJ2-7, with 7 bases that match TRBD1. The CDR3 has 15 amino acids. Looked up from germline, CDR1 is SGHVS and CDR2 is FNYEAQ. The junction had 8 bases not matched to a gene; V was cut back by 2 bases and J by 4 bases. Here the CDR3 DNA reads TGTGCCAGCAGCTTAAGGCAGGGGGAAAATTACGAGCAGTACTTC. Its translation is CASSLRQGENYEQYF.

This clone was seen a handful of times. The chain recombines TRBV6-5 with TRBJ1-4, with 8 positions matching TRBD1. Germline V gene lookup returns CDR1 MNHEY and CDR2 SVGAGI. The V and J ends lost 10 bases and 4 bases, in that order; junction bases with no gene match: 5. This CDR3 region has 13 residues. The CDR3 protein is CATRQGFNEKLFF. CDR3 sequence (DNA): TGTGCCACCCGACAGGGGTTTAATGAAAAACTGTTTTTT.